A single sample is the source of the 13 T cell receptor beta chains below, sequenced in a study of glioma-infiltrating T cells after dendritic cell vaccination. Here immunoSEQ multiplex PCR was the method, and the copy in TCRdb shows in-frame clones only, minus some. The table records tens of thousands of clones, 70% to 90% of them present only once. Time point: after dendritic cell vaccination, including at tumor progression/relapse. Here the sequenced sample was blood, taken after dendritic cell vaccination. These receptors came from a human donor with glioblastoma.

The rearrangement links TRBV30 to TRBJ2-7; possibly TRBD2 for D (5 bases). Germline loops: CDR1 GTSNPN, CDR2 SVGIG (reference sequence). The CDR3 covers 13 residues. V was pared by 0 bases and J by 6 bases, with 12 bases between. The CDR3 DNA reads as TGTGCCTGGAGTGTCGGAGGATCGGGCGAGCAGTACTTC. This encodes CAWSVGGSGEQYF. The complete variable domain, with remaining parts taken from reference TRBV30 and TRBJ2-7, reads SQTIHQWPATLVQPVGSPLSLECTVEGTSNPNLYWYRQAAGRGLQLLFYSVGIGQISSEVPQNLSASRPQDRQFILSSKKLLLSDSGFYLCAWSVGGSGEQYFGPGTRLTVT.

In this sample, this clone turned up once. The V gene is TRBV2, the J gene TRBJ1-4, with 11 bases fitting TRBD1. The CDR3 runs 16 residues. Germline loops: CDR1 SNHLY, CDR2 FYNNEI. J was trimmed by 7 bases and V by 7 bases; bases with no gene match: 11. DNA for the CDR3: TGTGCCAGCACGGGGACAGGGGGTCCTTCGGTTGAAAAACTGTTTTTT. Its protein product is CASTGTGGPSVEKLFF. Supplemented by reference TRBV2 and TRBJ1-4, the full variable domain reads EPEVTQTPSHQVTQMGQEVILRCVPISNHLYFYWYRQILGQKVEFLVSFYNNEISEKSEIFDDQFSVERPDGSNFTLKIRSTKLEDSAMYFCASTGTGGPSVEKLFFGSGTQLSVL.

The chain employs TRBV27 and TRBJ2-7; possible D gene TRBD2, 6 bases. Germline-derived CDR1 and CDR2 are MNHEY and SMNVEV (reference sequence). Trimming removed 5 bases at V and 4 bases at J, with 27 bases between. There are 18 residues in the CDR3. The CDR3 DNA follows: TGTGCCAGCAGTGGGCTGCCATCATGGGACTCCCCCCAGTACGAGCAGTACTTC. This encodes CASSGLPSWDSPQYEQYF.

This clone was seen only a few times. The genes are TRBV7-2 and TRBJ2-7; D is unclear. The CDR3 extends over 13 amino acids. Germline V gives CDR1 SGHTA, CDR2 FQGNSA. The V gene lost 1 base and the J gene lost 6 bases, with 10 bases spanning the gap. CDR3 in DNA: TGTGCCAGCAGCTTAGTTATGTCGGGCGAGCAGTACTTC. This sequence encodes CASSLVMSGEQYF.

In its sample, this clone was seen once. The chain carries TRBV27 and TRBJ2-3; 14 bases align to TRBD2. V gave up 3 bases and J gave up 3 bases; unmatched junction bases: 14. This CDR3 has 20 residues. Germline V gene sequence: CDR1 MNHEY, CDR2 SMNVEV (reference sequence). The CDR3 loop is CASSFRAPGLAGDVTDTQYF. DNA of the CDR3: TGTGCCAGCAGTTTTAGGGCTCCGGGACTAGCGGGAGATGTTACAGATACGCAGTATTTT.

The chain's CDR3 is CASNPTGANEQFF. The CDR3 DNA reads TGCGCCAGCAACCCGACTGGAGCCAATGAGCAGTTCTTC. The V call is TRBV5-1, the J call TRBJ2-1; D unclear. V lost 6 bases, J lost 6 bases, and 13 bases lay in between. CDR1 is SGHRS and CDR2 is YFSETQ in the germline V gene. The CDR3 has 13 amino acids. The full variable domain, rest sourced from reference TRBV5-1 and TRBJ2-1, is KAGVTQTPRYLIKTRGQQVTLSCSPISGHRSVSWYQQTPGQGLQFLFEYFSETQRNKGNFPGRFSGRQFSNSRSEMNVSTLELGDSALYLCASNPTGANEQFFGPGTRLTVL.

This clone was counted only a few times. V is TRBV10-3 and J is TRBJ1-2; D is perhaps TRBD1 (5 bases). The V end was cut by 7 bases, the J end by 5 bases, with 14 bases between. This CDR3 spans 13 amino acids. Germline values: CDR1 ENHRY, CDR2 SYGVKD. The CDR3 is CAINEVGGYGYTF. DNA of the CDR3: TGTGCCATCAACGAGGTGGGGGGTTATGGCTACACCTTC.

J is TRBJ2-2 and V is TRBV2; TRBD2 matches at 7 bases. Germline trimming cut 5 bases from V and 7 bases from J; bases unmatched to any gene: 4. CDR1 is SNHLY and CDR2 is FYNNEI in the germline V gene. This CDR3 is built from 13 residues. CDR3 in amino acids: CASSISGGGELFF. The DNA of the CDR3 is TGTGCCAGCAGTATATCGGGAGGCGGGGAGCTGTTTTTT. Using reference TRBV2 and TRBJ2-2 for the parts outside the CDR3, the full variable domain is EPEVTQTPSHQVTQMGQEVILRCVPISNHLYFYWYRQILGQKVEFLVSFYNNEISEKSEIFDDQFSVERPDGSNFTLKIRSTKLEDSAMYFCASSISGGGELFFGEGSRLTVL.

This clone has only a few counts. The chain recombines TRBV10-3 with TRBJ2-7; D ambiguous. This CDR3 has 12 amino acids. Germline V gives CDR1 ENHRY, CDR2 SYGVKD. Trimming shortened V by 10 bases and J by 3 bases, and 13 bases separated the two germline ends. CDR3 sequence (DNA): TGTGCCACCTCCGTCTCCCGCTACGAGCAGTACTTC. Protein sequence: CATSVSRYEQYF.

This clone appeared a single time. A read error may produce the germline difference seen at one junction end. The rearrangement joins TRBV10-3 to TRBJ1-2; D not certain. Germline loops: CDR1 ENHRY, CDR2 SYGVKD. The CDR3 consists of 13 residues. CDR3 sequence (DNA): TGTGCCATCGCGTCAGGCCAGAACTTTGGCTACACCTTC. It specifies CAIASGQNFGYTF.

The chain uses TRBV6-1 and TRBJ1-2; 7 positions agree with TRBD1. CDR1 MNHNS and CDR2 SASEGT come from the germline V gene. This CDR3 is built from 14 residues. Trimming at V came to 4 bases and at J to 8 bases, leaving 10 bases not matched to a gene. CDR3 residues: CASSGGTQGEGYTF. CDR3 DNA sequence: TGTGCCAGCAGTGGAGGAACGCAGGGGGAAGGCTACACCTTC.

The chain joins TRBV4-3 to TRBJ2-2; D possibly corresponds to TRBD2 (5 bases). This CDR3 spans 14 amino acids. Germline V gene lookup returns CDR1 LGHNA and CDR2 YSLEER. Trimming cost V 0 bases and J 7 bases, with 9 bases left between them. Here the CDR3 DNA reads TGCGCCAGCAGCCAAGACGCCAGCGGCGGGGAGCTGTTTTTT. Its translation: CASSQDASGGELFF.

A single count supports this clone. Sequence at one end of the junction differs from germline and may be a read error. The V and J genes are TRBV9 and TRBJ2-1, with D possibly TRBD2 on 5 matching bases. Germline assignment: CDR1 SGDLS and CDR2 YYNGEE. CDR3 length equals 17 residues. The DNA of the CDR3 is TGTGCCAGCGGCGTCGGACCGGAAGGGAGCCCCTACAATGAGCAGTTCTTC. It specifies CASGVGPEGSPYNEQFF. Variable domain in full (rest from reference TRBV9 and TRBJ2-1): DSGVTQTPKHLITATGQRVTLRCSPRSGDLSVYWYQQSLDQGLQFLIQYYNGEERAKGNILERFSAQQFPDLHSELNLSSLELGDSALYFCASGVGPEGSPYNEQFFGPGTRLTVL.